One and the same sample provided the 11 T cell receptor gamma chains below, sequenced in a study of γδ T cells in repeated Plasmodium falciparum infection. Flow sorting of PBMC yielded separate Vgamma9/Vdelta2+ and Vdelta2-negative gammadelta T cell populations for bulk repertoire analysis. TCRdb re-called the multiplex PCR reads via CATT. The data contain around 25,000 gamma-chain clones, about 3% of them singletons. The sample was gamma-delta T cells from blood. The receptors stem from a pool of human donors (malaria-infected and uninfected, not separated).

The V segment is TRGV2, and no J call was made. The germline V gene encodes CDR1 EGSNGY and CDR2 YDSYNSKV. The CDR3 is 11 amino acids. CDR3 in DNA: TGTGCCACCTGGACCAGGGGCCAGTTGTTCTTT. It is translated as CATWTRGQLFF.

Sample share makes this clone medium-sized. A read error is the likely source, as a far larger clone sits one nucleotide away. This sample includes further DNA sequences coding for the same CDR3. This rearrangement joins TRGV9 to TRGJP. Per the germline V gene, CDR1 is GITISATS and CDR2 is ISYDGTV (reference sequence). CDR3 length: 16 amino acids. V lost 0 bases to trimming and J lost 7 bases; unmatched junction nucleotides: 3. CDR3 nucleotides: TGTGCCTTGTGGGAGGTGAAGGAGTTGGGCAAAAAAATCAAGGTATTT. Protein product: CALWEVKELGKKIKVF.

Of note for this clone: TCRdb shows a much larger clone's protein in place of this DNA's translation, and the two differ at residue 3, likely through a read error; the protein shown is translated from the DNA. V gene TRGV4 combines with J gene TRGJ1 or TRGJ2. As TCRdb names no J gene, one was assigned here on the basis of a DNA match to germline. CDR1 is EGSTGY and CDR2 is YDSYTSSV in the germline V gene. The CDR3 extends over 14 amino acids. The CDR3 nucleotides are TGTGCCCCCTGGGCCCCGGTCGGAGGCTATAAGAAACTCTTT. Its protein is CAPWAPVGGYKKLF.

This clone has ten or more counts. A read error likely explains this, since a far larger clone differs by one base. TRGV4 is the V gene, and the J gene was not called. The germline CDR1 and CDR2 sequences are EGSTGY and YDSYTSSV. This CDR3 is 12 amino acids long. CDR3 sequence reads: CATWDGGYKKLF. The DNA of the CDR3 is TGTGCCACCTGGGATGGCGGTTATAAGAAGCTCTTT.

Ten or more counts support this clone. TCRdb attributes to this sequence the protein of a much larger clone, which differs from the DNA translation at residue 11; a read error is likely, and the protein displayed is translated from the DNA. CDR3 DNA sequence: TGTGCCTTGTGGGAGATCCTCCATTATTATAGGAAACTCTTT. Translated, it gives CALWEILHYYRKLF. The chain carries TRGV9 and TRGJ1 or TRGJ2. TCRdb carries no J gene annotation; the J gene was assigned here by matching the DNA with germline. CDR1 and CDR2 from the germline V gene are GITISATS and ISYDGTV (reference sequence). This CDR3 is built from 14 residues.

A word on this clone: The protein held in TCRdb is that of a much larger clone and does not match this DNA's translation at residue 6, likely because of a read error; the protein shown is translated from the DNA. The gene calls are TRGV9 and TRGJ1 or TRGJ2. Assignment of the J gene here rests on matching the DNA to germline, because TCRdb gives none. V was clipped by 8 bases and J by 11 bases; unmatched bases: 12. Germline CDR1 is GITISATS and CDR2 is ISYDGTV (reference sequence). This CDR3 is 11 amino acids long. The DNA of the CDR3 is TGTGCCTTGTATCAGGAAACGGAGAAACTCTTT. Amino acids: CALYQETEKLF.

This clone was recorded many times. This likely reflects a read error, since a far larger clone is one base away. Distinct nucleotide sequences in the sample also encode this CDR3. The chain uses TRGV2 and TRGJ1 or TRGJ2. Germline CDR1 EGSNGY, CDR2 YDSYNSKV. The CDR3 extends over 11 amino acids. CDR3: CATWDGRKKLF. The CDR3 DNA is TGTGCCACCTGGGACGGGCGGAAGAAGCTCTTT.

The table lists this clone with a few counts. A far larger clone is off by one base, so a read error is likely. Other DNA sequences within the sample encode an identical CDR3. The CDR3 sequence: CALWEVFDDYKKLF. The CDR3 coding sequence is TGTGCCTTGTGGGAGGTGTTTGACGATTATAAGAAACTCTTT. The V and J genes are TRGV9 and TRGJ1 or TRGJ2. The J gene is not listed in TCRdb, so it was assigned here from a DNA match to germline. Per the germline V gene, CDR1 is GITISATS and CDR2 is ISYDGTV (reference sequence). The CDR3 length is 14 residues. V lost 0 bases and J lost 5; bases outside the gene matches: 7.

This clone was picked up a small number of times. TCRdb records a much larger clone's protein for this DNA, with a difference at residue 9 that likely arises from a read error; the protein given is the translation of the DNA. The chain couples TRGV9 to TRGJ1 or TRGJ2. The J gene is absent in TCRdb and was assigned here via DNA matching to germline. With 2 bases clipped from V and 8 bases from J, the junction kept 9 bases outside the gene matches. The CDR3 length is 13 residues. Germline CDR1 reads GITISATS; CDR2 reads ISYDGTV (reference sequence). DNA of the CDR3: TGTGCCTTGTGGGAGGCGCCCCTTGATAAGAAACTCTTT. This sequence encodes CALWEAPLDKKLF.

Ten or more counts support this clone. A read error likely explains why the TCRdb protein, taken from a much larger clone, differs from this DNA's translation at residue 12; the protein shown is translated from the DNA. No J gene call was made, and the V gene is TRGV4. The CDR3 is 14 residues long. CDR1 and CDR2 (germline): EGSTGY, YDSYTSSV. DNA for the CDR3: TGTGCCACCTGGGATGGGCCTCGTCGTTATAAGAGACTCTTT. Translated: CATWDGPRRYKRLF.

Many counts were recorded for this clone. A much larger clone differs by one base, so this may be a read error. The chain couples TRGV9 to TRGJ1 or TRGJ2. The J gene, missing from TCRdb, was assigned here through DNA to germline matching. Germline V gene sequence: CDR1 GITISATS, CDR2 ISYDGTV (reference sequence). This CDR3 is built from 11 residues. CDR3 residues: CALWEDYKKLF. The CDR3 DNA reads as TGTGCCCTGTGGGAGGATTATAAGAAACTCTTT.